This TCR beta chain emerged from a study of OX40 agonist ivuxolimab in advanced cancers. Whole-study context: Under the entry rules, prior anti-PD-1, anti-PD-L1 or anti-CTLA-4 therapy was allowed, and roughly 41% had some.

The data were produced by immunoSEQ multiplex PCR, yet TCRdb's version contains in-frame clones alone and is incomplete. Seen here are approximately 35,000 clones, about 87% observed once, and the top ten hold 4% to 5%. CDR3 length: 14 residues. The germline V gene has CDR1 SGHRS and CDR2 YFSETQ. Trimming at V came to 5 bases and at J to 1 base, leaving 2 bases not matched to a gene. Anyone with autoimmune disease history or systemic immunosuppression was excluded. V gene TRBV5-1 combines with J gene TRBJ1-3; 8 bases are shared with TRBD1. Sequencing used CD4+ or CD8+ T cells sorted from blood, obtained in a trial of the OX40 agonist ivuxolimab. This receptor was identified in an adult with an advanced solid tumor such as melanoma, head and neck, liver or kidney cancer. For the CDR3, the DNA is TGCGCCAGCAGGCAGGGGGCTTCTGGAAACACCATATATTTT. Its protein product is CASRQGASGNTIYF.